Below, 4 T cell receptor beta chains from the same sample are listed, as sequenced in a study of blood T cell repertoires in COVID-19. Some clones are missing from TCRdb's copy, which holds only in-frame ones; the method was immunoSEQ multiplex PCR. The repertoire holds some 250,000 clones, with 80% to 85% as singletons. Specimen: peripheral blood. These TCRs come from a woman aged 60-75 years with active or convalescent COVID-19.

The chain employs TRBV5-6 and TRBJ2-7; possibly TRBD1 for D (6 bases). Trimming shortened V by 4 bases and J by 3 bases, and 14 bases separated the two germline ends. The germline V gene encodes CDR1 SGHDT and CDR2 YYEEEE. The CDR3 extends over 14 amino acids. The CDR3 loop is CASSARGRVYEQYF. CDR3 coding DNA: TGTGCCAGCAGCGCTAGGGGGAGAGTCTACGAGCAGTACTTC.

This chain connects TRBV11-3 to TRBJ2-5, with 7 bases identical to TRBD1. This CDR3 comprises 15 residues. V gave up 5 bases and J gave up 3 bases; unmatched junction bases: 9. Germline CDR1 is SGHNT and CDR2 is YENEEA. The DNA of the CDR3 is TGTGCCAGCAGCCATTATTGGACAGGCAAAGAGACCCAGTACTTC. This encodes CASSHYWTGKETQYF.

This chain uses TRBV7-2 with TRBJ1-4; D is ambiguous. This CDR3 contains 16 residues. Trimming took 2 bases from V and 8 from J, leaving 18 bases between them. Per the germline V gene, CDR1 is SGHTA and CDR2 is FQGNSA. The CDR3 DNA reads as TGTGCCAGCAGCTTAAGTGTGGGTTCTTCGGGAGAAAAACTGTTTTTT. Amino acid sequence: CASSLSVGSSGEKLFF.

The chain links TRBV27 to TRBJ1-5, with TRBD1 matching over 7 bases. Germline CDR1 and CDR2: MNHEY and SMNVEV (reference sequence). Trimming removed 0 bases from V and 0 bases from J; junction bases left unmatched: 5. The CDR3 extends over 17 amino acids. In DNA, the CDR3 is TGTGCCAGCAGTTTATCGTACAGGGGAAATAGCAATCAGCCCCAGCATTTT. It yields the protein CASSLSYRGNSNQPQHF.